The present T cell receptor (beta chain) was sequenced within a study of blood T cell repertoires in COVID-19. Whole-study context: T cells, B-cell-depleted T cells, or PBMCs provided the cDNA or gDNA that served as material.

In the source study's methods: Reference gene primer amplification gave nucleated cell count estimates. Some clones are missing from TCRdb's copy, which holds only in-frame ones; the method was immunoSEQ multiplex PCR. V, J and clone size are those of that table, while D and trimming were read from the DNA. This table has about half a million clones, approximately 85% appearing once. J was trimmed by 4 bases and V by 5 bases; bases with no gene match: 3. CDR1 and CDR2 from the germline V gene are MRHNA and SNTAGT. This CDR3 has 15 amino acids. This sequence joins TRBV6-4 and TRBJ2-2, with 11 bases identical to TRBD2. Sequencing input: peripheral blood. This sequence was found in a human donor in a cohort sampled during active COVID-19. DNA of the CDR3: TGTGCCAGCAGTCGACTAGCGGGAATCACCGGGGAGCTGTTTTTT. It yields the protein CASSRLAGITGELFF.